These 32 T cell receptor beta chains were sequenced from one sample in a study of cytomegalovirus exposure and HLA in healthy donors. Amplification used 60 Vbeta primers and 13 Jbeta primers. The data were produced by immunoSEQ multiplex PCR, yet TCRdb's version contains in-frame clones alone and is incomplete. This sample's table reports 68,000 or so clones. Sequenced: PBMCs. Receptors were obtained from a female donor in good health and CMV-seropositive.

CDR3 loop: CASSQAQGTGYGYTF. In DNA, the CDR3 is TGCGCCAGCAGCCAAGCCCAGGGGACAGGATATGGCTACACCTTC. The rearrangement uses TRBV4-1 and TRBJ1-2; 8 bases are shared with TRBD1. Germline lookup yields CDR1 MGHRA and CDR2 YSYEKL. V gave up 1 base and J gave up 5 bases; unmatched junction bases: 6. This CDR3 spans 15 amino acids.

This chain uses TRBV18 with TRBJ2-5; D call uncertain. The CDR3 runs to 16 residues. With 2 bases removed from V and 5 bases from J, the gap between germline ends came to 18 bases. In germline, CDR1 is KGHSH, CDR2 LQKENI. The CDR3 DNA reads as TGTGCCAGCTCACCATTAGGCTCGCCCAGGCAGGAGACCCAGTACTTC. It translates to CASSPLGSPRQETQYF.

The chain combines TRBV5-1 with TRBJ2-3, with D uncertain. Germline V gene lookup returns CDR1 SGHRS and CDR2 YFSETQ. The CDR3 spans 14 residues. V lost 3 bases to trimming and J lost 0 bases, with 8 bases between them. The CDR3 nucleotides are TGCGCCAGCAGCTCCATTTCAAGCACAGATACGCAGTATTTT. Encoded protein: CASSSISSTDTQYF.

V and J are TRBV6-5 and TRBJ1-2; D is unclear. Trimming cost V 1 base and J 10 bases, with 10 bases left between them. The CDR3 has 12 residues. CDR1 MNHEY and CDR2 SVGAGI come from the germline V gene. The CDR3 DNA sequence: TGTGCCAGCAGTTACTTCCGCGGAGACTACACCTTC. Amino acid sequence: CASSYFRGDYTF.

The rearrangement links TRBV4-2 to TRBJ2-2; 9 bases match TRBD1. The trim removed 3 bases at V and 1 base at J, leaving 0 bases unmatched. The CDR3 is 15 amino acids. Per germline, CDR1 LGHNA and CDR2 YNFKEQ. The chain's CDR3 is CASSQGQGNTGELFF. The CDR3 bases are TGTGCCAGCAGCCAGGGACAGGGGAACACCGGGGAGCTGTTTTTT.

This chain joins TRBV2 and TRBJ2-7; TRBD2 aligns across 9 bases. This CDR3 is built from 13 residues. V lost 4 bases to trimming and J lost 3 bases; unmatched junction nucleotides: 1. The V gene's germline CDR1 is SNHLY and CDR2 FYNNEI. The CDR3 protein is CASSGGGVYEQYF. In DNA, the CDR3 is TGTGCCAGCAGTGGCGGGGGGGTCTACGAGCAGTACTTC.

The chain employs TRBV7-2 and TRBJ2-7; 12 positions agree with TRBD2. Per the germline V gene, CDR1 is SGHTA and CDR2 is FQGNSA. V lost 5 bases and J lost 3; bases outside the gene matches: 5. The CDR3 runs to 15 residues. CDR3 DNA sequence: TGTGCCAGCAGCGCGACTAGCGGGAGCATCTACGAGCAGTACTTC. Its translation: CASSATSGSIYEQYF. The complete variable domain, with remaining parts taken from reference TRBV7-2 and TRBJ2-7, reads GAGVSQSPSNKVTEKGKDVELRCDPISGHTALYWYRQSLGQGLEFLIYFQGNSAPDKSGLPSDRFSAERTGGSVSTLTIQRTQQEDSAVYLCASSATSGSIYEQYFGPGTRLTVT.

V is TRBV18 and J is TRBJ2-1, with TRBD2 identical over 7 bases. Germline V lookup: CDR1 KGHSH, CDR2 LQKENI. The ends lost 3 bases at V and 6 bases at J; junction bases unmatched: 8. CDR3 length: 15 residues. This CDR3 reads CASSPPGLSSNEQFF. The CDR3 DNA reads as TGTGCCAGCTCACCGCCGGGACTATCGTCCAATGAGCAGTTCTTC.

The chain couples TRBV29-1 to TRBJ2-3; 8 bases fit TRBD2. Trimming at V came to 7 bases and at J to 2 bases, leaving 11 bases not matched to a gene. This CDR3 spans 15 amino acids. Germline CDR1 reads SQVTM; CDR2 reads ANQGSEA. CDR3 DNA sequence: TGCAGCGGGATACCAGCGGGAGCCCTCACAGATACGCAGTATTTT. This codes for CSGIPAGALTDTQYF.

The chain couples TRBV19 to TRBJ2-1, with TRBD2 matching 9 bases. V gave up 5 bases and J gave up 5 bases; unmatched junction bases: 13. The V gene's germline CDR1 is LNHDA and CDR2 SQIVND (reference sequence). There are 17 residues in the CDR3. This chain's CDR3 is CASSGNSGGKANNEQFF. In nucleotides, the CDR3 is TGTGCCAGTAGTGGAAATAGCGGGGGTAAGGCTAACAATGAGCAGTTCTTC.

The V and J genes are TRBV28 and TRBJ2-3; the match to TRBD1 covers 7 bases. The CDR3 is 14 residues long. Trimming removed 4 bases from V and 9 bases from J; junction bases left unmatched: 10. Germline V gives CDR1 MDHEN, CDR2 SYDVKM. The CDR3 bases are TGTGCCAGCAGTTCCGCTCGGAAGGGGGCCACGCAGTATTTT. It is translated as CASSSARKGATQYF.

DNA of the CDR3: TGTGCCAGCAGTTCCTCAGGGAACCCTCTGACAGATACGCAGTATTTT. It encodes CASSSSGNPLTDTQYF. This chain connects TRBV28 to TRBJ2-3; D may be TRBD1 (5 bases). V was pared by 4 bases and J by 3 bases, with 17 bases between. Germline-derived CDR1 and CDR2 are MDHEN and SYDVKM. This CDR3 has 16 residues.

This rearrangement joins TRBV6-1 to TRBJ2-5, with TRBD1 identical over 7 bases. The trim removed 1 base at V and 2 bases at J, leaving 1 base unmatched. The CDR3 is made up of 14 amino acids. Germline V lookup: CDR1 MNHNS, CDR2 SASEGT. CDR3 DNA: TGTGCCAGCAGTGAAGGACAGGGACAAGAGACCCAGTACTTC. Translating it yields CASSEGQGQETQYF.

This chain joins TRBV5-4 and TRBJ1-1; no firm D call. Looked up from germline, CDR1 is SGHNT and CDR2 is YYREEE (reference sequence). CDR3 length: 13 residues. With 0 bases removed from V and 7 bases from J, the gap between germline ends came to 10 bases. The CDR3 loop is CASSLAGLVEAFF. In DNA, the CDR3 is TGTGCCAGCAGCTTGGCCGGGTTAGTTGAAGCTTTCTTT.

The rearrangement uses TRBV19 and TRBJ1-2; 8 nucleotides agree with TRBD1. With 5 bases clipped from V and 0 bases from J, the junction kept 11 bases outside the gene matches. Germline CDR1 is LNHDA and CDR2 is SQIVND (reference sequence). The CDR3 is 17 residues long. This CDR3 is CASSLTTGTGANYGYTF. In nucleotides, the CDR3 is TGTGCCAGTAGTCTTACTACCGGGACAGGAGCTAACTATGGCTACACCTTC. Combining the CDR3 with reference TRBV19 and TRBJ1-2 gives the whole variable domain DGGITQSPKYLFRKEGQNVTLSCEQNLNHDAMYWYRQDPGQGLRLIYYSQIVNDFQKGDIAEGYSVSREKKESFPLTVTSAQKNPTAFYLCASSLTTGTGANYGYTFGSGTRLTVV.

This chain uses TRBV28 with TRBJ2-1, with 11 nucleotides matching TRBD2. Germline CDR1 is MDHEN and CDR2 is SYDVKM. This CDR3 is 15 amino acids long. V was pared by 3 bases and J by 9 bases, with 7 bases of the junction left unmatched. The CDR3 protein is CASSLPLAGVGEQFF. Written as DNA, the CDR3 is TGTGCCAGCAGTTTGCCACTAGCGGGGGTAGGTGAGCAGTTCTTC.

The chain couples TRBV7-9 to TRBJ2-5; TRBD1 matches at 8 bases. V was pared by 2 bases and J by 2 bases, with 10 bases of the junction left unmatched. The germline V gene encodes CDR1 SEHNR and CDR2 FQNEAQ (reference sequence). This CDR3 comprises 17 residues. The CDR3 DNA is TGTGCCAGCAGCTTAAGAGGACAGGGCCGGTCTCAAGAGACCCAGTACTTC. It encodes CASSLRGQGRSQETQYF.

The chain employs TRBV7-8 and TRBJ2-3, with 15 bases that match TRBD2. CDR1 is SGHVS and CDR2 is FQNEAQ in the germline V gene. The CDR3 spans 18 residues. The trim removed 5 bases at V and 5 bases at J, leaving 11 bases unmatched. The CDR3 loop is CASSPGLAGGQRVDTQYF. The CDR3 bases are TGTGCCAGCAGCCCTGGACTAGCGGGAGGGCAGAGAGTAGATACGCAGTATTTT. The full variable domain, with the rest looked up from reference TRBV7-8 and TRBJ2-3, is GAGVSQSPRYKVAKRGQDVALRCDPISGHVSLFWYQQALGQGPEFLTYFQNEAQLDKSGLPSDRFFAERPEGSVSTLKIQRTQQEDSAVYLCASSPGLAGGQRVDTQYFGPGTRLTVL.

The gene calls are TRBV9 and TRBJ1-2, with 7 bases matching TRBD1. CDR3 length equals 14 residues. V gave up 3 bases and J gave up 4 bases; unmatched junction bases: 6. Germline CDR1 and CDR2: SGDLS and YYNGEE. The CDR3 region has the DNA TGTGCCAGCAGCGGAGAGACAGGGAGCTATGGCTACACCTTC. It is translated as CASSGETGSYGYTF.

The rearrangement uses TRBV9 and TRBJ1-1; perhaps TRBD1 as D (5 bases). Germline V CDR1 and CDR2: SGDLS, YYNGEE. The CDR3 consists of 15 residues. V was shortened by 3 bases and J by 0 bases, with 12 bases between the two germline ends. Here the CDR3 reads CASSGAGPLNTEAFF. As DNA, the CDR3 is TGTGCCAGCAGCGGTGCGGGACCGTTGAACACTGAAGCTTTCTTT.

The chain recombines TRBV19 with TRBJ2-3; 10 nucleotides agree with TRBD2. Germline lookup yields CDR1 LNHDA and CDR2 SQIVND (reference sequence). With V trimmed by 5 bases and J by 3 bases, 5 bases remained unmatched. This CDR3 comprises 15 residues. In DNA, the CDR3 is TGTGCCAGTAGTCCCTCTAGCGGGAGAACAGATACGCAGTATTTT. Its protein product is CASSPSSGRTDTQYF.

The V and J genes are TRBV7-2 and TRBJ1-4; the D gene is possibly TRBD1 (5 bases). Germline loops: CDR1 SGHTA, CDR2 FQGNSA. CDR3 length: 15 amino acids. V dropped 5 bases and J dropped 3 bases, with 13 bases sitting between them. CDR3: CASSLGGGANEKLFF. Written as DNA, the CDR3 is TGTGCCAGCAGCCTTGGGGGGGGAGCTAATGAAAAACTGTTTTTT.

This chain joins TRBV2 and TRBJ2-7; D unclear. V lost 6 bases and J lost 5, with 5 bases in between. Germline assignment: CDR1 SNHLY and CDR2 FYNNEI. The CDR3 sequence is 10 residues long. DNA for the CDR3: TGTGCCAGCAGGGGCAACGAGCAGTACTTC. Its protein is CASRGNEQYF.

The V call is TRBV18, the J call TRBJ2-7; TRBD2 aligns across 8 bases. CDR1 and CDR2 (germline): KGHSH, LQKENI. V lost 4 bases and J lost 2; bases outside the gene matches: 7. The CDR3 loop spans 15 amino acids. The CDR3 sequence is CASSQGSGVTYEQYF. Here the CDR3 DNA reads TGTGCCAGCTCACAAGGTAGCGGGGTAACCTACGAGCAGTACTTC.

The CDR3, as DNA: TGTGCCAGCAGTCCTCTAGCGGGAGAAACTTATGAGCAGTTCTTC. This sequence encodes CASSPLAGETYEQFF. The chain carries TRBV6-5 and TRBJ2-1; TRBD2 aligns across 10 bases. The CDR3 loop spans 15 amino acids. V lost 5 bases and J lost 8; bases outside the gene matches: 9. Germline V gives CDR1 MNHEY, CDR2 SVGAGI.

This chain joins TRBV18 and TRBJ2-2, with 14 bases aligning to TRBD2. Germline CDR1 is KGHSH and CDR2 is LQKENI. The junction had 3 bases not matched to a gene; V was cut back by 3 bases and J by 3 bases. The CDR3 runs 17 residues. CDR3 in DNA: TGTGCCAGCTCACCGGGACTAGCGGGAGTTTACACCGGGGAGCTGTTTTTT. Protein: CASSPGLAGVYTGELFF.

The chain recombines TRBV30 with TRBJ2-3; TRBD1 aligns across 9 bases. Losses at the gene ends were 0 bases for V and 4 bases for J; bases not matched to a gene: 8. Germline V gene lookup returns CDR1 GTSNPN and CDR2 SVGIG (reference sequence). This CDR3 contains 16 residues. As DNA, the CDR3 is TGTGCCTGGAGTGTAGGGGGACAGGGCGGGGCAGATACGCAGTATTTT. Its protein product is CAWSVGGQGGADTQYF.

The rearrangement joins TRBV5-1 to TRBJ1-1; D gene ambiguous. Per the germline V gene, CDR1 is SGHRS and CDR2 is YFSETQ. The CDR3 runs to 15 residues. Deletions cut 3 bases from V and 1 base from J, with 13 bases between. This CDR3 is CASSSQPRGNTEAFF. The CDR3 nucleotides are TGCGCCAGCAGCTCACAACCTCGAGGGAACACTGAAGCTTTCTTT.

The chain links TRBV13 to TRBJ2-2; weak D call: TRBD1 (5 bases). V was trimmed by 0 bases and J by 0 bases, leaving 8 bases between them. Germline V gives CDR1 PRHDT, CDR2 FYEKMQ (reference sequence). This CDR3 region has 16 residues. DNA for the CDR3: TGTGCCAGCAGCTTAGGGGGGCCGACGAACACCGGGGAGCTGTTTTTT. This codes for CASSLGGPTNTGELFF.

The gene calls are TRBV5-6 and TRBJ2-1; 7 bases match TRBD1. In germline, CDR1 is SGHDT, CDR2 YYEEEE. V gave up 4 bases and J gave up 2 bases; unmatched junction bases: 6. CDR3 length: 15 residues. The CDR3 loop is CASSQGTEPYNEQFF. The CDR3 bases are TGTGCCAGCAGCCAGGGGACAGAGCCCTACAATGAGCAGTTCTTC.

The J gene is TRBJ1-2, the V gene TRBV30; 7 bases line up with TRBD1. This CDR3 comprises 12 residues. The V gene end was trimmed by 5 bases and the J gene end by 1 base; junction bases not matched to a gene: 1. From germline, CDR1 is GTSNPN and CDR2 SVGIG (reference sequence). Here the CDR3 reads CAWDRVNYGYTF. CDR3 sequence (DNA): TGTGCCTGGGACAGGGTTAACTATGGCTACACCTTC. Full variable domain (missing parts from reference TRBV30 and TRBJ1-2): SQTIHQWPATLVQPVGSPLSLECTVEGTSNPNLYWYRQAAGRGLQLLFYSVGIGQISSEVPQNLSASRPQDRQFILSSKKLLLSDSGFYLCAWDRVNYGYTFGSGTRLTVV.

The chain links TRBV27 to TRBJ2-7, with D tentatively TRBD1 (5 bases). Germline-derived CDR1 and CDR2 are MNHEY and SMNVEV (reference sequence). Trimming cost V 3 bases and J 1 base, with 10 bases left between them. The CDR3 length is 14 residues. The CDR3 DNA reads as TGTGCCAGCAGTTTTACCCGACAGTCCTACGAGCAGTACTTC. It specifies CASSFTRQSYEQYF.